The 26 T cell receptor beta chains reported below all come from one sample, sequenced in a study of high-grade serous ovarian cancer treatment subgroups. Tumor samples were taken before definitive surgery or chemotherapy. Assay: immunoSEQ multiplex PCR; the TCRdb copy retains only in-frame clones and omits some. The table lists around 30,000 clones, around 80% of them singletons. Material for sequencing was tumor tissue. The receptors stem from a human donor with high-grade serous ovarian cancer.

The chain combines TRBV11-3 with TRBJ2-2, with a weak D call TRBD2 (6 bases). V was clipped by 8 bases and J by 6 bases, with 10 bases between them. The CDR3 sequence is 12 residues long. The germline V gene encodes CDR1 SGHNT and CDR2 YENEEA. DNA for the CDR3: TGTGCCAGCTCGGGGGTCTCCGGGGAGCTGTTTTTT. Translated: CASSGVSGELFF.

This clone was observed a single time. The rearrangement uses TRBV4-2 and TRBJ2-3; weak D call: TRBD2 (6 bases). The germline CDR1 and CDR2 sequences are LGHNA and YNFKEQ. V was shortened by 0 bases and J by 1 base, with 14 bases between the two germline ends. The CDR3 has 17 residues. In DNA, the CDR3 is TGTGCCAGCAGCCAAGATCGGCGGGGCGTCCGCACAGATACGCAGTATTTT. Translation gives CASSQDRRGVRTDTQYF.

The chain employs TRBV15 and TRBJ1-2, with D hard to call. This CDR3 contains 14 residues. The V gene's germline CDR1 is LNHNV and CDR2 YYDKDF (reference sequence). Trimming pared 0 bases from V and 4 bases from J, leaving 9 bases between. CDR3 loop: CATSRDDSSYGYTF. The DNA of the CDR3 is TGTGCCACCAGCAGAGACGACTCTAGCTATGGCTACACCTTC.

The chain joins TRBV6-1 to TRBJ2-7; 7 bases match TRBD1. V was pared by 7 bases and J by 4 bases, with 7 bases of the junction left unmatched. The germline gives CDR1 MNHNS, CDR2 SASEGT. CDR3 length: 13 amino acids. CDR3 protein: CASKDREWYEQYF. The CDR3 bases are TGTGCCAGCAAAGACAGGGAATGGTACGAGCAGTACTTC.

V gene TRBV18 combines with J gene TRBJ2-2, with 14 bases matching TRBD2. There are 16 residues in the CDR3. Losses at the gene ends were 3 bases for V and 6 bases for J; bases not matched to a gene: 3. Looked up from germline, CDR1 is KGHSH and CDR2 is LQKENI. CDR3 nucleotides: TGTGCCAGCTCACCGAAGACTAGCGGGAGGGCCGGGGAGCTGTTTTTT. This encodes CASSPKTSGRAGELFF.

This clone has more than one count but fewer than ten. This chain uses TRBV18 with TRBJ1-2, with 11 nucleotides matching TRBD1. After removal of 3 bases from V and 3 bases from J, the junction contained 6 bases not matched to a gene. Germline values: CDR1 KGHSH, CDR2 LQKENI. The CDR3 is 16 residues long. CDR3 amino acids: CASSPGTGGNDYGYTF. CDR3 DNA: TGTGCCAGCTCACCCGGGACAGGGGGTAATGACTATGGCTACACCTTC.

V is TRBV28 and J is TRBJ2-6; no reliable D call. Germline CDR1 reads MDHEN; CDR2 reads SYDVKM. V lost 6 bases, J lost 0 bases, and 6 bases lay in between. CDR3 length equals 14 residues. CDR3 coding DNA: TGTGCCAGCAGCCCAGTCTCTGGGGCCAACGTCCTGACTTTC. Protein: CASSPVSGANVLTF.

The CDR3: CASSLLGALGYGYTF. CDR3 DNA: TGTGCCAGCAGTTTATTGGGGGCGCTTGGCTATGGCTACACCTTC. The rearrangement uses TRBV28 and TRBJ1-2; TRBD1 might be the D (6 bases). Between the trimmed V and J ends, which lost 1 base and 4 bases, there was a span of 13 bases. Germline lookup yields CDR1 MDHEN and CDR2 SYDVKM. The CDR3 runs to 15 residues.

The CDR3 coding sequence is TGTGCCAGCAGAGAGGATAGGCATCAGCCCCAGCATTTT. Protein: CASREDRHQPQHF. The rearrangement joins TRBV2 to TRBJ1-5; D unclear. V was trimmed by 6 bases and J by 5 bases, leaving 11 bases between them. Germline V gene data show CDR1 as SNHLY and CDR2 as FYNNEI. This CDR3 has 13 residues.

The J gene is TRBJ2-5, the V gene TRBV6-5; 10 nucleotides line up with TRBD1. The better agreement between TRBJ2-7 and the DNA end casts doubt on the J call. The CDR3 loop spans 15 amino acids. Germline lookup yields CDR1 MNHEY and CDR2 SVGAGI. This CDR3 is CASSPDRGRTYEQYF. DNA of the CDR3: TGTGCCAGCAGTCCAGACAGGGGGCGAACCTACGAGCAGTACTTC.

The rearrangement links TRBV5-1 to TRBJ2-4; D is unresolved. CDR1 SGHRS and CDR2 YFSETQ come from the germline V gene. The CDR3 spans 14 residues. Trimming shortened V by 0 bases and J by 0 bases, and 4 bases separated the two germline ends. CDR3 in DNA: TGCGCCAGCAGCTTGGGACGAGCCAAAAACATTCAGTACTTC. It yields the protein CASSLGRAKNIQYF.

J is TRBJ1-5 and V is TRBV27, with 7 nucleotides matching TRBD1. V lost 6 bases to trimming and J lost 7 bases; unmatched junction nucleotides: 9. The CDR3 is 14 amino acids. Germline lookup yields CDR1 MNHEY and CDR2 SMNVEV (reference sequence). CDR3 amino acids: CASRTTTGIQPQHF. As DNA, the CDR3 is TGTGCCAGCAGGACTACGACAGGGATCCAGCCCCAGCATTTT.

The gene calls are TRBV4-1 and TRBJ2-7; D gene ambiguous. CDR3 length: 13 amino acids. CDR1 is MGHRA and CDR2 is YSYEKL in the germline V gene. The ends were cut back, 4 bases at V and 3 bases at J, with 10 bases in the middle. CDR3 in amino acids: CASSLFPGYEQYF. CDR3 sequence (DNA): TGCGCCAGCAGCCTTTTTCCGGGCTACGAGCAGTACTTC.

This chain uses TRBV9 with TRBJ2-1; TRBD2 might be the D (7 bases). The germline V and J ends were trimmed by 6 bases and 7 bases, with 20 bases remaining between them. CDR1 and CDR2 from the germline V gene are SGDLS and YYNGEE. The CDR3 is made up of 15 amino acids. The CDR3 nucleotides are TGTGCCAGCACCGTGGGGGGGGCCCAAAGGAATGAGCAGTTCTTC. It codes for CASTVGGAQRNEQFF.

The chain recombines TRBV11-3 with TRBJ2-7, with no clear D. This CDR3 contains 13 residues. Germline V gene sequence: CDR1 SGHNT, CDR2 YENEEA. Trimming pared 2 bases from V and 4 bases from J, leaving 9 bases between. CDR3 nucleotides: TGTGCCAGCAGCTTACGGGCGTCGTACGAGCAGTACTTC. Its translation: CASSLRASYEQYF.

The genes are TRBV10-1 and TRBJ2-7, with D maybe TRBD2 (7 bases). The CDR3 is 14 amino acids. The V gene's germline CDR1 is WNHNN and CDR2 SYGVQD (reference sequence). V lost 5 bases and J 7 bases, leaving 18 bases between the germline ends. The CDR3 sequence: CASSPTRGGPEQYF. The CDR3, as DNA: TGCGCCAGCAGTCCTACTAGGGGGGGACCGGAGCAGTACTTC.

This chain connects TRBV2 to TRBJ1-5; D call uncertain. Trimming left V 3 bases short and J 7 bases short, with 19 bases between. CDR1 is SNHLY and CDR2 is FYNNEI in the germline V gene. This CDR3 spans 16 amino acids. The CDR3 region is CASSEFPTLAHQPQHF. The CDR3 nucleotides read TGTGCCAGCAGTGAGTTCCCGACTCTTGCGCACCAGCCCCAGCATTTT.

The CDR3 reads CASSLEVGTGTQYF. CDR3 nucleotides: TGTGCCAGCAGCTTAGAAGTGGGAACTGGGACGCAGTATTTT. J is TRBJ2-3 and V is TRBV7-9; no reliable D call. Trimming cost V 1 base and J 9 bases, with 14 bases left between them. Germline assignment: CDR1 SEHNR and CDR2 FQNEAQ (reference sequence). The length of the CDR3 is 14 residues.

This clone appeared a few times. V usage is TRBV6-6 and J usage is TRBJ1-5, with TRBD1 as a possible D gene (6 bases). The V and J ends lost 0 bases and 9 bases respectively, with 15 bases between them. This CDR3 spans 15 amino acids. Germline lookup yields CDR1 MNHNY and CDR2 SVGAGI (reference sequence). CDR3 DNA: TGTGCCAGCAGTTACTCGTCTAGGGGGGACCGGCCCCAGCATTTT. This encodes CASSYSSRGDRPQHF.

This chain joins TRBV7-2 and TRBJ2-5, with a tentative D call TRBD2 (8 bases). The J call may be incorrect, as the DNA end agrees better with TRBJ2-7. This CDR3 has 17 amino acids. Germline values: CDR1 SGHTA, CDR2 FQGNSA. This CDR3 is CASSLPGGSGMFYEQYF. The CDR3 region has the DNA TGTGCCAGCAGCTTACCAGGGGGTAGCGGGATGTTCTACGAGCAGTACTTC.

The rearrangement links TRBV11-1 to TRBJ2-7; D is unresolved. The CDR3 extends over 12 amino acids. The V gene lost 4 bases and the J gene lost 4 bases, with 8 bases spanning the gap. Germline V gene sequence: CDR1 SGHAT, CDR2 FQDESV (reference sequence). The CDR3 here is CASSSVRYEQYF. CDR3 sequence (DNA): TGTGCCAGCAGCTCAGTGAGGTACGAGCAGTACTTC. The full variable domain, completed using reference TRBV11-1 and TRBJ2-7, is EAEVAQSPRYKITEKSQAVAFWCDPISGHATLYWYRQILGQGPELLVQFQDESVVDDSQLPKDRFSAERLKGVDSTLKIQPAELGDSAMYLCASSSVRYEQYFGPGTRLTVT.

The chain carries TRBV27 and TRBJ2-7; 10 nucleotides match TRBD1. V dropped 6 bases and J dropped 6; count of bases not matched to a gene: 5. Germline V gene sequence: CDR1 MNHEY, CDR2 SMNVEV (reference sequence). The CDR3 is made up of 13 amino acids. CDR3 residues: CASSRGQGGEQYF. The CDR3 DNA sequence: TGTGCCAGCAGCCGCGGACAGGGGGGCGAGCAGTACTTC.

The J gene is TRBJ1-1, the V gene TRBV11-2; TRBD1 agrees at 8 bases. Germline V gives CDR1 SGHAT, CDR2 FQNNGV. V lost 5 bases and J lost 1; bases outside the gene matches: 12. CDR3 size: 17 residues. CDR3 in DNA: TGTGCCAGCAGCCACAGAAGACAGGGGACAAAGAACACTGAAGCTTTCTTT. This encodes CASSHRRQGTKNTEAFF.

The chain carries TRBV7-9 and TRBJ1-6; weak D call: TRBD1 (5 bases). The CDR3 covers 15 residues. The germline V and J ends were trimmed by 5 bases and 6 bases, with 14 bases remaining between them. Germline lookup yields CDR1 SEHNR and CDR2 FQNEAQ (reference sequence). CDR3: CASSNGLGLNSPLHF. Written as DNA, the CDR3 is TGTGCCAGCAGCAACGGGTTGGGACTTAATTCACCCCTCCACTTT.

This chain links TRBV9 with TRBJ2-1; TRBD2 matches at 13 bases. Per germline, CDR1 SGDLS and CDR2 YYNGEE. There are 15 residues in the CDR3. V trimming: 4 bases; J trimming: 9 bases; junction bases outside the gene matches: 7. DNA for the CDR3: TGTGCCAGCAGCATCCGACTAGCGGGAGGATCTGAGCAGTTCTTC. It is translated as CASSIRLAGGSEQFF.

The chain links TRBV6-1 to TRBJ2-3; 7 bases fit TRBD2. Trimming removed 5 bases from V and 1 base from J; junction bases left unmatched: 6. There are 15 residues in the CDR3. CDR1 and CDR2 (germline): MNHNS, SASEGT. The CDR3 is CASSPRGGRTDTQYF. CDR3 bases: TGTGCCAGCAGTCCCCGCGGGGGTCGCACAGATACGCAGTATTTT.